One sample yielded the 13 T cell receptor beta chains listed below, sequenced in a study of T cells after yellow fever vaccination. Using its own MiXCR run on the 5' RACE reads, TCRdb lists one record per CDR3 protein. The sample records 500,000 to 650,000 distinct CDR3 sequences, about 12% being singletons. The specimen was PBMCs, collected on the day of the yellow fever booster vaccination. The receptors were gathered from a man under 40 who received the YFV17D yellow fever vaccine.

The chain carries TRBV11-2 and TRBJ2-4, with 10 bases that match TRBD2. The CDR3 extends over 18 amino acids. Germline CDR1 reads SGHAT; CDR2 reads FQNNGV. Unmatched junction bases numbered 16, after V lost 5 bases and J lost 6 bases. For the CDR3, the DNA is TGTGCCAGCAGCCCACAACCTAGCGGGAGTAGTGGGGGAAACATTCAGTACTTC. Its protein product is CASSPQPSGSSGGNIQYF.

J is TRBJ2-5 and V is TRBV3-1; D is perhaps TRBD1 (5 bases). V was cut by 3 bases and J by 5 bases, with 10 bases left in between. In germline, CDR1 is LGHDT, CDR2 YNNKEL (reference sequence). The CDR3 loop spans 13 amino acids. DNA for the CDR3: TGTGCCAGCAGCCACCCAGGGAAGGAGACCCAGTACTTC. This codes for CASSHPGKETQYF.

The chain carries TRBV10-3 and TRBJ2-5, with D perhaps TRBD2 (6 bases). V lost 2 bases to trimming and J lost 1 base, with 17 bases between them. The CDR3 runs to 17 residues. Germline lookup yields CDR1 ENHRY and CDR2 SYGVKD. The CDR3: CAISEESLASAQETQYF. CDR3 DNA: TGTGCCATCAGTGAGGAGAGCCTCGCTAGCGCCCAAGAGACCCAGTACTTC.

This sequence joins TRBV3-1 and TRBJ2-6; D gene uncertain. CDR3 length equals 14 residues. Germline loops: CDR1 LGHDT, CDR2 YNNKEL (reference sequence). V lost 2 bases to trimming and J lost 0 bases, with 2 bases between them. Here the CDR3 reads CASSQTSGANVLTF. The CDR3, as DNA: TGTGCCAGCAGCCAAACCTCTGGGGCCAACGTCCTGACTTTC.

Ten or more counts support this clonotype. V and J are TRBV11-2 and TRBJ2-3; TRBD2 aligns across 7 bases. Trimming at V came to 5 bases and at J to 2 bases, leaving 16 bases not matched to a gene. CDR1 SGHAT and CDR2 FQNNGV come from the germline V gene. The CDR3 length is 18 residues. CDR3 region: CASSPKQRRREYTDTQYF. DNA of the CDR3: TGTGCCAGCAGCCCAAAGCAAAGGAGGCGGGAGTACACAGATACGCAGTATTTT.

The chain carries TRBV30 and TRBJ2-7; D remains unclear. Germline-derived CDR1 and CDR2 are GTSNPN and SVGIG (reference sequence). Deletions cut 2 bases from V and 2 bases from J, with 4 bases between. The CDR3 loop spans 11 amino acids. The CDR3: CAWSRAYEQYF. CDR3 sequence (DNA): TGTGCCTGGAGTAGGGCCTACGAGCAGTACTTC. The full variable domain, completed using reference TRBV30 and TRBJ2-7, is SQTIHQWPATLVQPVGSPLSLECTVEGTSNPNLYWYRQAAGRGLQLLFYSVGIGQISSEVPQNLSASRPQDRQFILSSKKLLLSDSGFYLCAWSRAYEQYFGPGTRLTVT.

DNA of the CDR3: TGTGCCAGCAGTCACAGGGTGGATATTGCGGATAAAAGCACAGATACGCAGTATTTT. This translates into CASSHRVDIADKSTDTQYF. V is TRBV12-3 or TRBV12-4 and J is TRBJ2-3; D is possibly TRBD1 (6 bases). Between the trimmed V and J ends, which lost 5 bases and 0 bases, there was a span of 24 bases. The CDR3 totals 19 residues.

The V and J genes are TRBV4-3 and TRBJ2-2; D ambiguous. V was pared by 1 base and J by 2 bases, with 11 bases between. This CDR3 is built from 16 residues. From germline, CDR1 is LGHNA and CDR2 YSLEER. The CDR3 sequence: CASSQAVGRNTGELFF. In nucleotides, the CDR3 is TGCGCCAGCAGCCAAGCTGTTGGCCGTAACACCGGGGAGCTGTTTTTT.

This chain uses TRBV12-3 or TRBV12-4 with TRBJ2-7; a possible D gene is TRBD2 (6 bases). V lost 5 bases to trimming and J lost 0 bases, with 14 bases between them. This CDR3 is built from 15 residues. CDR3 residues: CASSPEGTVSYEQYF. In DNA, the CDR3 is TGTGCCAGCAGTCCTGAAGGGACTGTCTCCTACGAGCAGTACTTC.

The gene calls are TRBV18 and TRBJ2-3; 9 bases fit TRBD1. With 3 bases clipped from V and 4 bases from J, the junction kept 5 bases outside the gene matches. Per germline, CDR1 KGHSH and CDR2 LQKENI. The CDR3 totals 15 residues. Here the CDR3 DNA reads TGTGCCAGCTCACCGAGGACAGGGGATCCAGATACGCAGTATTTT. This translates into CASSPRTGDPDTQYF.

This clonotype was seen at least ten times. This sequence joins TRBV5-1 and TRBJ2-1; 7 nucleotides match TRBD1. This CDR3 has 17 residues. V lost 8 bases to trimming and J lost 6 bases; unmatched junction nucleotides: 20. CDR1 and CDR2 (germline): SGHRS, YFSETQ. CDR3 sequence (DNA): TGCGCCAGAAGATCCGGACGGGCCGGTCCAGGGGGCAATGAGCAGTTCTTC. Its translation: CARRSGRAGPGGNEQFF.

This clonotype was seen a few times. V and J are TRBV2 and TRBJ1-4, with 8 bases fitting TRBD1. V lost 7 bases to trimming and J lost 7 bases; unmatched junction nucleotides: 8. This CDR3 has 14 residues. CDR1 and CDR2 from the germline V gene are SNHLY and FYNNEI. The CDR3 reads CASKIDRGGEKLFF. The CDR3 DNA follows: TGTGCCAGCAAAATTGACAGGGGCGGTGAAAAACTGTTTTTT. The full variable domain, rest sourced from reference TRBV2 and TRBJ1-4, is EPEVTQTPSHQVTQMGQEVILRCVPISNHLYFYWYRQILGQKVEFLVSFYNNEISEKSEIFDDQFSVERPDGSNFTLKIRSTKLEDSAMYFCASKIDRGGEKLFFGSGTQLSVL.

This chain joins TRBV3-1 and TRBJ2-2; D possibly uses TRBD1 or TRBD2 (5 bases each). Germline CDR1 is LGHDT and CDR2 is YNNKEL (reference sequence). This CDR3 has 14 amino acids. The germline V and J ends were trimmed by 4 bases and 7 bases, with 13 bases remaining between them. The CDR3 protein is CASSPGRVGGELFF. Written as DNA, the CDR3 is TGTGCCAGCAGCCCGGGACGTGTAGGCGGGGAGCTGTTTTTT. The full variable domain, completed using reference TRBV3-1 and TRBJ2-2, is DTAVSQTPKYLVTQMGNDKSIKCEQNLGHDTMYWYKQDSKKFLKIMFSYNNKELIINETVPNRFSPKSPDKAHLNLHINSLELGDSAVYFCASSPGRVGGELFFGEGSRLTVL.